This T cell receptor (beta chain) was sequenced during a study of shared clonotypes between healthy human individuals. Overall study findings and caveats: Non-shared clonotypes were found to have lower generation probabilities than the clonotypes that were shared by all four of the sorted-subset donors.

The V and J ends lost 8 bases and 9 bases respectively, with 14 bases between them. Germline assignment: CDR1 MNHEY and CDR2 SVGAGI. This CDR3 has 11 amino acids. A word on this clone: Its specificity is unknown.

Samples underwent the assay at deep level. Some clones are missing from TCRdb's copy, which holds only in-frame ones; the method was immunoSEQ multiplex PCR. The sample shows approximately 1.4 million clones, 95% to 99% of them seen only once. The sequence was collected from a young man in good health. The sample taken for sequencing was naive CD4+ T cells sorted from blood. Subset reported: CD45RA+ positively selected. The chain carries TRBV6-5 and TRBJ2-7; the D is unclear. CDR3 coding DNA: TGTGCCAGCGGCTCTGGAAGGCGGCAGTACTTC. Translation gives CASGSGRRQYF.